The rows below give T cell receptor beta chains drawn from one sample of a study of CD8+ T cells in alopecia areata. The protocol was immunoSEQ multiplex PCR, while the TCRdb copy is restricted to in-frame clones and leaves out a portion. The table records about 150,000 clones, roughly 64% of them present only once. This sample comprised CD4+ T cells sorted from blood, obtained at week 0. The receptor set was obtained from a human donor with alopecia areata. The CDR3 runs from the conserved cysteine through the conserved F or W. The D gene is left open where the match is weak. Size tells how often a clone was seen (once, few, many) or the class of an expanded clone, and some rows leave it out.

V gene	D gene	J gene	clone size	CDR3 protein	CDR3 DNA
TRBV5-6	TRBD2	TRBJ2-3	few	CASSLTSGTDTQYF	TGTGCCAGCAGCTTAACTAGCGGCACAGATACGCAGTATTTT
TRBV4-3	TRBD1	TRBJ2-4	.	CASSRDRGVQYF	TGCGCCAGCAGCCGAGACAGGGGAGTTCAGTACTTC
TRBV7-9	TRBD1	TRBJ2-4	once	CASSVDRVAKNIQYF	TGTGCCAGCAGCGTAGACAGGGTTGCCAAAAACATTCAGTACTTC
TRBV29-1	.	TRBJ1-2	.	CSVDPRGPANYGYTF	TGCAGCGTTGACCCCCGAGGGCCAGCCAACTATGGCTACACCTTC
TRBV9	.	TRBJ2-3	.	CASSVAGAYTDTQYF	TGTGCCAGCAGCGTAGCGGGGGCCTACACAGATACGCAGTATTTT
TRBV5-1	.	TRBJ1-6	.	CASSWGGGEFGSPLHF	TGCGCCAGCAGCTGGGGGGGCGGCGAATTTGGATCACCCCTCCACTTT
TRBV2	.	TRBJ2-1	few	CASNELHEQFF	TGTGCCAGCAACGAGTTACACGAGCAGTTCTTC
TRBV9	.	TRBJ2-2	.	CASSPTLGSTRAGELFF	TGTGCCAGCAGCCCGACCCTCGGGAGCACCAGGGCCGGGGAGCTGTTTTTT
TRBV27	.	TRBJ1-2	.	CASSQSRGDGYTF	TGTGCCAGCAGCCAATCACGGGGGGATGGCTACACCTTC
TRBV7-2	TRBD1	TRBJ1-6	.	CASSSRQGNSPLHF	TGTGCCAGCAGCTCAAGACAGGGGAACTCACCCCTCCACTTT
TRBV25-1	.	TRBJ1-1	few	CASSQWSQATEAFF	TGTGCCAGCAGTCAGTGGTCGCAGGCCACTGAAGCTTTCTTT
TRBV2	.	TRBJ2-3	.	CASSEVGSVQYF	TGTGCCAGCAGTGAAGTGGGATCTGTGCAGTATTTT
TRBV29-1	.	TRBJ1-5	.	CSVNEGNQPQHF	TGCAGCGTTAACGAGGGTAATCAGCCCCAGCATTTT
TRBV30	TRBD1	TRBJ2-5	few	CASGQGRETQYF	TGTGCTTCGGGACAGGGTAGAGAGACCCAGTACTTC
TRBV7-2	.	TRBJ2-7	.	CASSLGHSYEQYF	TGTGCCAGCAGCTTAGGACACTCCTACGAGCAGTACTTC
TRBV29-1	.	TRBJ1-1	.	CSVEVMGNTEAFF	TGCAGCGTTGAAGTAATGGGGAACACTGAAGCTTTCTTT
TRBV30	.	TRBJ1-5	few	CAWSGPLHPGGNQPQHF	TGTGCCTGGAGTGGCCCGCTGCACCCTGGCGGCAATCAGCCCCAGCATTTT
TRBV29-1	.	TRBJ1-2	.	CSALAGGLSTYGYTF	TGCAGCGCCCTCGCAGGAGGCCTGAGCACCTATGGCTACACCTTC
TRBV27	.	TRBJ2-7	.	CASSLSGGSSYEQYF	TGTGCCAGCAGTTTATCGGGTGGTAGCTCCTACGAGCAGTACTTC
TRBV10-3	.	TRBJ2-3	.	CAISESADTQYF	TGTGCCATCAGCGAATCGGCAGATACGCAGTATTTT
TRBV19	TRBD1	TRBJ2-6	.	CASSTTGAGANVLTF	TGTGCCAGTAGTACGACAGGGGCTGGGGCCAACGTCCTGACTTTC
TRBV29-1	TRBD1	TRBJ2-2	few	CSGHRGDTGELFF	TGCAGCGGTCACAGGGGGGACACCGGGGAGCTGTTTTTT
TRBV6-5	.	TRBJ2-1	.	CASSRQRDEQFF	TGTGCCAGCAGCCGCCAGCGGGATGAGCAGTTCTTC
TRBV29-1	TRBD1	TRBJ2-2	once	CSVGADRHTGELFF	TGCAGCGTGGGGGCGGACAGGCACACCGGGGAGCTGTTTTTT
TRBV29-1	TRBD1	TRBJ2-7	.	CSVETDRGYEQYF	TGCAGCGTTGAAACTGACAGGGGGTACGAGCAGTACTTC
TRBV19	.	TRBJ1-1	few	CASSLSGGTEAFF	TGTGCCAGTAGTCTGTCCGGGGGCACTGAAGCTTTCTTT
TRBV30	TRBD1	TRBJ1-1	.	CAWSVGGQLNTEAFF	TGTGCCTGGAGCGTAGGGGGACAGCTGAACACTGAAGCTTTCTTT
TRBV29-1	TRBD1	TRBJ1-1	.	CSVWDRAHTEAFF	TGCAGCGTTTGGGACAGGGCCCACACTGAAGCTTTCTTT
TRBV29-1	TRBD1	TRBJ1-2	.	CSVDALGGQVGLNYGYTF	TGCAGCGTTGATGCCCTGGGAGGACAGGTTGGCCTTAACTATGGCTACACCTTC
TRBV9	TRBD2	TRBJ2-1	few	CASSTSGAGVRNEQFF	TGTGCCAGCAGCACCTCTGGCGCGGGGGTCCGCAATGAGCAGTTCTTC
TRBV4-3	.	TRBJ2-5	few	CASSQALGPEETQYF	TGCGCCAGCAGCCAAGCCTTAGGGCCCGAAGAGACCCAGTACTTC
TRBV27	TRBD1	TRBJ1-1	.	CASSSSRTGHTEAFF	TGTGCCAGCAGTTCTTCCAGGACAGGGCACACTGAAGCTTTCTTT
TRBV5-1	.	TRBJ1-1	.	CASRPTWARDTEAFF	TGCGCCAGCCGTCCCACATGGGCGCGGGACACTGAAGCTTTCTTT
TRBV7-2	.	TRBJ2-2	.	CASSSPAGELFF	TGTGCCAGCAGCTCCCCGGCCGGGGAGCTGTTTTTT
TRBV7-9	.	TRBJ1-2	.	CASSLLDSRYTF	TGTGCCAGCAGCTTACTAGACAGCCGCTACACCTTC
TRBV7-2	.	TRBJ1-6	few	CASSLEPAGSPLHF	TGTGCCAGCAGCTTAGAACCTGCGGGCTCACCCCTCCACTTT
TRBV15	.	TRBJ2-3	.	CATSRRGGPTDTQYF	TGTGCCACCAGCAGAAGGGGGGGGCCAACAGATACGCAGTATTTT
TRBV7-2	.	TRBJ1-5	.	CASSLGVRSNQPQHF	TGTGCCAGCAGCTTAGGCGTCCGTAGCAATCAGCCCCAGCATTTT
TRBV4-1	.	TRBJ1-3	.	CASSQDLTKQGSGNTIYF	TGCGCCAGCAGCCAAGATCTTACCAAACAGGGCTCTGGAAACACCATATATTTT
TRBV5-4	.	TRBJ1-2	once	CASSLQNYGYTF	TGTGCCAGCAGCTTACAGAACTATGGCTACACCTTC
TRBV6-5	.	TRBJ2-2	.	CASSFDRPGELFF	TGTGCCAGCAGTTTCGACAGGCCCGGGGAGCTGTTTTTT
TRBV15	.	TRBJ2-7	.	CATSFNGEQYF	TGTGCCACCAGCTTTAATGGCGAGCAGTACTTC
TRBV27	.	TRBJ1-2	.	CASSFVNPPFGYTF	TGTGCCAGCAGTTTCGTGAATCCACCTTTTGGCTACACCTTC
TRBV5-1	TRBD1	TRBJ2-5	.	CASSLGDRGETQYF	TGCGCCAGCAGCTTGGGGGACAGGGGAGAGACCCAGTACTTC
TRBV7-2	.	TRBJ2-5	.	CASSFAGRGQETQYF	TGTGCCAGCAGCTTCGCCGGGCGAGGACAAGAGACCCAGTACTTC